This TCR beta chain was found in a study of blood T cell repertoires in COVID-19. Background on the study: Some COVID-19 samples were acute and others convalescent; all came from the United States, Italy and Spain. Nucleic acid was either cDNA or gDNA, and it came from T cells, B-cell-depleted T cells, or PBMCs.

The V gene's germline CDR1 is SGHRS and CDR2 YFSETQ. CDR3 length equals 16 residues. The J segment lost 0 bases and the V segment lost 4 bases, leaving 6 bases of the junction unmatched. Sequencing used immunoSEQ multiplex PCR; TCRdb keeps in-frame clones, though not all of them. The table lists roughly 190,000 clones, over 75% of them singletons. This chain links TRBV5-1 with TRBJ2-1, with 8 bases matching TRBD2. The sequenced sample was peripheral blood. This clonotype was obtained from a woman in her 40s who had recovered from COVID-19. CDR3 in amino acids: CASSETSASSYNEQFF. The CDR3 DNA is TGCGCCAGCAGCGAGACTAGCGCGAGCTCCTACAATGAGCAGTTCTTC. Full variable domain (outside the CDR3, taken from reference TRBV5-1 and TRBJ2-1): KAGVTQTPRYLIKTRGQQVTLSCSPISGHRSVSWYQQTPGQGLQFLFEYFSETQRNKGNFPGRFSGRQFSNSRSEMNVSTLELGDSALYLCASSETSASSYNEQFFGPGTRLTVL.